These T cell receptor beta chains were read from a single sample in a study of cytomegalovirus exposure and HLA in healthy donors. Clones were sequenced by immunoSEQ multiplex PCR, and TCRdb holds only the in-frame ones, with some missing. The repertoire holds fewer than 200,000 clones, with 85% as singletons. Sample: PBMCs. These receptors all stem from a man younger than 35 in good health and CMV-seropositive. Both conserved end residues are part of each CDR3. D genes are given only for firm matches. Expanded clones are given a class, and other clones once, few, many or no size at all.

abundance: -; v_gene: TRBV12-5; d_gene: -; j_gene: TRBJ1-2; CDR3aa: CASGLGGTSYGYTF; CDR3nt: TGTGCTAGTGGTTTGGGGGGGACATCCTATGGCTACACCTTC
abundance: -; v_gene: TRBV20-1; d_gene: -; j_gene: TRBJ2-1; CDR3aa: CSAKQGNEQFF; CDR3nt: TGCAGTGCTAAACAGGGAAATGAGCAGTTCTTC
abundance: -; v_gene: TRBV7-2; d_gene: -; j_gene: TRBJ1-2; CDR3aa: CASSPGLVSGYTF; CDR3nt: TGTGCCAGCAGCCCCGGACTGGTGAGTGGCTACACCTTC
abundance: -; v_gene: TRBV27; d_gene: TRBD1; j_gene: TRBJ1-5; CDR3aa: CASSPRGQEYSNQPQHF; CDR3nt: TGTGCCAGCAGTCCGCGGGGACAGGAGTATAGCAATCAGCCCCAGCATTTT
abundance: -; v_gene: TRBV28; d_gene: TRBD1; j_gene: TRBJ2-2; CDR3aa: CASSLTGGPGELFF; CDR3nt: TGTGCCAGCAGTTTAACAGGGGGACCCGGGGAGCTGTTTTTT
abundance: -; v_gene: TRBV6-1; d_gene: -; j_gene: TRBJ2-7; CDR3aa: CASSLGLLYEQYF; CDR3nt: TGTGCCAGCAGTCTGGGACTTCTCTACGAGCAGTACTTC
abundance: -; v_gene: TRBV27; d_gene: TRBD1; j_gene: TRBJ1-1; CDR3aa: CASSLIPGTGGLSEAFF; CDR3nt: TGTGCCAGCAGTTTGATCCCCGGGACAGGGGGACTTTCTGAAGCTTTCTTT
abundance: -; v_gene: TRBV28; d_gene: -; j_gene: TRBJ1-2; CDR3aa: CASSPDSKGYTF; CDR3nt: TGTGCCAGCAGTCCGGACAGTAAAGGCTACACCTTC
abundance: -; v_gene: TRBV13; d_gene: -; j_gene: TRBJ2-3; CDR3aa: CASSFGRRRADFPDTQYF; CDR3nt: TGTGCCAGCAGCTTTGGCAGGAGGAGAGCCGACTTTCCAGATACGCAGTATTTT
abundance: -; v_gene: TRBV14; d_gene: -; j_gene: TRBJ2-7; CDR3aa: CASSQNLPSGQYF; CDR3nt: TGTGCCAGCAGCCAAAACTTACCTTCAGGGCAGTACTTC
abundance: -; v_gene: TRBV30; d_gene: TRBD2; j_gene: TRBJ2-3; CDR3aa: CAWKPGLGWADTQYF; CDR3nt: TGTGCCTGGAAGCCGGGACTAGGGTGGGCAGATACGCAGTATTTT
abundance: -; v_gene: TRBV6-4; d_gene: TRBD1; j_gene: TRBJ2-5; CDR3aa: CASSDDRGREETQYF; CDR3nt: TGTGCCAGCAGTGACGACAGGGGGCGCGAGGAGACCCAGTACTTC
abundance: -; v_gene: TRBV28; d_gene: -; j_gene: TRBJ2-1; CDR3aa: CASSLTEAAYNEQFF; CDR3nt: TGTGCCAGCAGTTTGACTGAAGCGGCCTACAATGAGCAGTTCTTC
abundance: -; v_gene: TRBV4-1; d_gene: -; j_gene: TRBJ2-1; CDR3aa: CASSQSGSSYNEQFF; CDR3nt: TGCGCCAGCAGCCAAAGCGGAAGCTCCTACAATGAGCAGTTCTTC
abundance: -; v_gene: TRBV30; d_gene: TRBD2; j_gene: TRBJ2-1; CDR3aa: CAWSKIAGPIGDEQFF; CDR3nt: TGTGCCTGGAGTAAGATAGCGGGACCTATAGGGGATGAGCAGTTCTTC
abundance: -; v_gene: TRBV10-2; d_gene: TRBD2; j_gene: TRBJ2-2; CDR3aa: CASSATSGFTGELFF; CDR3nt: TGCGCCAGCAGCGCTACTAGCGGATTTACCGGGGAGCTGTTTTTT
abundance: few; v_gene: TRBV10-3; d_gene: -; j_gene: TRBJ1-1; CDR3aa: CAISDRMEGNTEAFF; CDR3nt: TGTGCCATCAGTGACAGGATGGAGGGGAACACTGAAGCTTTCTTT
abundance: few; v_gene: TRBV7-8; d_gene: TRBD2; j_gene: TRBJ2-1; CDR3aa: CASSLLAANEQFF; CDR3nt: TGTGCCAGCAGCTTACTAGCGGCCAATGAGCAGTTCTTC
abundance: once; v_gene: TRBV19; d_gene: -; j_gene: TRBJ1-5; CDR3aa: CASSTQGGNQPQHF; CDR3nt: TGTGCCAGTAGTACGCAGGGCGGCAATCAGCCCCAGCATTTT
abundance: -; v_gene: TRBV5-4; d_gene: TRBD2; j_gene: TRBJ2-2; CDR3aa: CASSFRGLVTGELFF; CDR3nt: TGTGCCAGCAGCTTTCGGGGACTAGTAACCGGGGAGCTGTTTTTT
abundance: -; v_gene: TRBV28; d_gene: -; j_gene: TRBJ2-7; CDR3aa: CASSSTRSGYRRYEQYF; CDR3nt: TGTGCCAGCAGTTCGACCCGATCAGGGTATCGTCGCTACGAGCAGTACTTC
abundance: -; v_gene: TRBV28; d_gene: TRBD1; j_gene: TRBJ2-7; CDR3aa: CASSYLQTGGPRSDHYEQYF; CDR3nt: TGTGCCAGCAGTTACCTACAAACAGGGGGACCACGCTCGGACCACTACGAGCAGTACTTC
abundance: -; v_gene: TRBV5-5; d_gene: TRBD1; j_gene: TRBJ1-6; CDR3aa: CASSSWPWGQGEDSPLHF; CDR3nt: TGTGCCAGCAGCTCCTGGCCTTGGGGACAGGGGGAAGATTCACCCCTCCACTTT
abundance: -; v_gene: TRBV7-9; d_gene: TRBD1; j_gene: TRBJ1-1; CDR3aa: CASRQTGGKTEAFF; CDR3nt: TGTGCCAGCAGACAAACAGGGGGCAAAACTGAAGCTTTCTTT
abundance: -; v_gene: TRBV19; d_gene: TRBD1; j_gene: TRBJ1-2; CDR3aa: CASIELDRRGGYTF; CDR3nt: TGTGCCAGTATTGAATTGGACAGGCGGGGTGGCTACACCTTC
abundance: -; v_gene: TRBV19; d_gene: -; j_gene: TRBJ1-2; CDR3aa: CASSPDSYGYTF; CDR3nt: TGTGCCAGTAGCCCCGACAGTTATGGCTACACCTTC
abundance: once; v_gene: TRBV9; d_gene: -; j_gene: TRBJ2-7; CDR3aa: CASSGRDNSYEQYF; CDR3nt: TGTGCCAGCAGCGGCCGGGACAACTCCTACGAGCAGTACTTC
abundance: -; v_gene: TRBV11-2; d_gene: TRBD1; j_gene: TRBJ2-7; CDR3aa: CASSLLRGQSSEQYF; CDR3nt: TGTGCCAGCAGCTTATTAAGGGGGCAATCGTCCGAGCAGTACTTC
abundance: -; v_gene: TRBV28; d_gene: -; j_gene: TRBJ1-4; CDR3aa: CASSRGREKLFF; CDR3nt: TGTGCCAGCAGCAGAGGACGGGAGAAACTGTTTTTT
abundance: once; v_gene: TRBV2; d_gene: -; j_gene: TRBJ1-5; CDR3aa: CASSYSLNQPQHF; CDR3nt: TGTGCCAGCAGTTACAGCCTCAATCAGCCCCAGCATTTT
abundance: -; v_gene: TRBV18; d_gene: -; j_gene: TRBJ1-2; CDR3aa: CASSPGARYGYTF; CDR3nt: TGTGCCAGCTCACCAGGGGCCAGATATGGCTACACCTTC
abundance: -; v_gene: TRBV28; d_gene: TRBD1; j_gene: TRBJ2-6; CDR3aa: CASSRDRVRRSGANVLTF; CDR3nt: TGTGCCAGCAGTCGGGACAGGGTACGTCGCTCTGGGGCCAACGTCCTGACTTTC
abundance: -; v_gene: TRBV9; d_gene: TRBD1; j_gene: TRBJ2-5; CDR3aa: CASSAYGQGRETQYF; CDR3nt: TGTGCCAGCAGCGCCTACGGACAGGGAAGGGAGACCCAGTACTTC
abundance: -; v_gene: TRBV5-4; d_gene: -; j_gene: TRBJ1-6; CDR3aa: CASSRPGRQASPLHF; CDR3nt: TGTGCCAGCAGTCGTCCTGGTAGACAGGCTTCACCCCTCCACTTT
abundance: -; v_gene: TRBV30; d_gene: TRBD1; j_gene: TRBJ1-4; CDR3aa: CAWMFHSGTGDEKLFF; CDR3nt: TGTGCCTGGATGTTCCACTCCGGGACAGGGGATGAAAAACTGTTTTTT
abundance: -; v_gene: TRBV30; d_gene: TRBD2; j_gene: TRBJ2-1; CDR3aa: CAWVTSGGPYNEQFF; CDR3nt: TGTGCCTGGGTAACTAGCGGGGGGCCCTACAATGAGCAGTTCTTC
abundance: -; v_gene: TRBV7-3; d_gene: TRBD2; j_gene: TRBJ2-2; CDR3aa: CASSLLGLAGGRGTGELFF; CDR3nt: TGTGCCAGCAGCTTATTGGGACTAGCGGGGGGACGTGGCACCGGGGAGCTGTTTTTT